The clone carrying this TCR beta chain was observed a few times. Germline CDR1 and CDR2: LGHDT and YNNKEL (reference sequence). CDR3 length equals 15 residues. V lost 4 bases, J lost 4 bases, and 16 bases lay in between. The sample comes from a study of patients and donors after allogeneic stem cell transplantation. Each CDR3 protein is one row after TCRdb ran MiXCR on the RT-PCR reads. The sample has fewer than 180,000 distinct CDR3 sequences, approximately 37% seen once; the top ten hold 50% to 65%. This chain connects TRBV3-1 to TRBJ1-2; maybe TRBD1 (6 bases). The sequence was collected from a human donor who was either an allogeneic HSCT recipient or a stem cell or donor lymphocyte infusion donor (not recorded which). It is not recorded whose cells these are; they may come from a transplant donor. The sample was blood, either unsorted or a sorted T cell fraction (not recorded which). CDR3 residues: CASSREGGAIYGYTF. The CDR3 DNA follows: TGTGCCAGCAGCCGAGAGGGGGGCGCGATCTATGGCTACACCTTC.